This entry lists 32 T cell receptor beta chains sequenced from one sample in a study of identifying expanded T cells in peripheral blood. Only in-frame clones appear in the TCRdb table, and some are missing; sequencing was by immunoSEQ multiplex PCR. The sample has about 97,000 clones, approximately 89% seen once. Specimen: blood. These TCRs come from a person between 18 and 75 years old in good health.

This chain links TRBV25-1 with TRBJ2-3, with 10 bases identical to TRBD2. Germline V gene lookup returns CDR1 MGHDK and CDR2 SYGVNS. V trimming: 6 bases; J trimming: 0 bases; junction bases outside the gene matches: 6. The CDR3 covers 16 residues. The CDR3: CASSLRTSGSTDTQYF. As DNA, the CDR3 is TGTGCCAGCAGCCTTAGGACTAGCGGTAGCACAGATACGCAGTATTTT.

The V gene is TRBV7-2, the J gene TRBJ2-1; possibly TRBD2 for D (5 bases). The germline V gene encodes CDR1 SGHTA and CDR2 FQGNSA. The CDR3 covers 13 residues. With 4 bases removed from V and 7 bases from J, the gap between germline ends came to 11 bases. CDR3 sequence reads: CASSSRSGNEQFF. In DNA, the CDR3 is TGTGCCAGCAGCTCACGTTCGGGGAATGAGCAGTTCTTC. The whole variable domain, remainder taken from reference TRBV7-2 and TRBJ2-1, is GAGVSQSPSNKVTEKGKDVELRCDPISGHTALYWYRQSLGQGLEFLIYFQGNSAPDKSGLPSDRFSAERTGGSVSTLTIQRTQQEDSAVYLCASSSRSGNEQFFGPGTRLTVL.

The gene calls are TRBV28 and TRBJ1-1; TRBD1 aligns across 8 bases. Per the germline V gene, CDR1 is MDHEN and CDR2 is SYDVKM. The CDR3 is 15 residues long. J gave up 5 bases and V 5 bases, and 10 bases lay outside the gene matches. The CDR3 is CASSGSRGRGTEAFF. The CDR3, as DNA: TGTGCCAGCAGTGGATCCAGGGGGCGCGGGACTGAAGCTTTCTTT. Full variable domain (rest looked up from reference TRBV28 and TRBJ1-1): DVKVTQSSRYLVKRTGEKVFLECVQDMDHENMFWYRQDPGLGLRLIYFSYDVKMKEKGDIPEGYSVSREKKERFSLILESASTNQTSMYLCASSGSRGRGTEAFFGQGTRLTVV.

The DNA for the CDR3 is TGTGCCAGCAGTGAAGGGCTAGCGGGGGGCGGAGAGACCCAGTACTTC. Amino acids: CASSEGLAGGGETQYF. V is TRBV2 and J is TRBJ2-5, with TRBD2 identical over 11 bases. This CDR3 region has 16 residues. Germline CDR1 is SNHLY and CDR2 is FYNNEI. V lost 1 base, J lost 4 bases, and 5 bases stayed unmatched.

This chain joins TRBV30 and TRBJ2-5; D gene uncertain. Trimming took 0 bases from V and 1 from J, leaving 9 bases between them. Germline V gene data show CDR1 as GTSNPN and CDR2 as SVGIG (reference sequence). This CDR3 is built from 14 residues. The CDR3 loop is CAWSVRPIQETQYF. For the CDR3, the DNA is TGTGCCTGGAGTGTTCGTCCGATCCAAGAGACCCAGTACTTC.

The chain links TRBV2 to TRBJ2-2; D unresolved. The CDR3 sequence is 17 residues long. Germline values: CDR1 SNHLY, CDR2 FYNNEI. The V end lost 1 base, the J end lost 0 bases, and 12 bases lay between the germline ends. CDR3 region: CASSEVFSSANTGELFF. DNA for the CDR3: TGTGCCAGCAGTGAAGTATTCAGCTCGGCGAACACCGGGGAGCTGTTTTTT.

This rearrangement joins TRBV27 to TRBJ2-7; D gene uncertain. Looked up from germline, CDR1 is MNHEY and CDR2 is SMNVEV (reference sequence). V dropped 4 bases and J dropped 2 bases, with 15 bases sitting between them. The CDR3 is made up of 15 amino acids. The DNA of the CDR3 is TGTGCCAGCAGTTCCCTCGGCAGCCGGGCCTACGAGCAGTACTTC. Its protein product is CASSSLGSRAYEQYF.

The rearrangement links TRBV6-5 to TRBJ2-3, with D tentatively TRBD1 or TRBD2 (5 bases each). Germline V gives CDR1 MNHEY, CDR2 SVGAGI. The V end lost 8 bases, the J end lost 3 bases, and 18 bases lay between the germline ends. The CDR3 has 15 amino acids. CDR3 sequence reads: CASGFLRGKTDTQYF. The DNA for the CDR3 is TGTGCCAGCGGCTTTTTACGGGGCAAGACAGATACGCAGTATTTT.

This chain joins TRBV6-1 and TRBJ1-1; 10 positions agree with TRBD1. CDR1 is MNHNS, CDR2 SASEGT, per germline. The CDR3 extends over 15 amino acids. Trimming cost V 6 bases and J 1 base; bases outside gene matches: 5. CDR3 protein: CASSKGQGSNTEAFF. As DNA, the CDR3 is TGTGCCAGCAGCAAGGGACAGGGGTCGAACACTGAAGCTTTCTTT.

The V and J genes are TRBV4-2 and TRBJ1-4; D gene unclear. The CDR3 runs to 14 residues. Trimming removed 3 bases from V and 0 bases from J, with 5 bases in between. CDR1 LGHNA and CDR2 YNFKEQ come from the germline V gene. The CDR3 nucleotides read TGTGCCAGCAGCCAGATTACAACTAATGAAAAACTGTTTTTT. Translated: CASSQITTNEKLFF.

V gene TRBV30 combines with J gene TRBJ1-5; 7 bases align to TRBD1. The CDR3 has 13 amino acids. J was trimmed by 4 bases and V by 5 bases; bases with no gene match: 5. Per the germline V gene, CDR1 is GTSNPN and CDR2 is SVGIG (reference sequence). As DNA, the CDR3 is TGTGCCTGGGCCACAGGGGAAAATCAGCCCCAGCATTTT. Translation gives CAWATGENQPQHF.

The chain carries TRBV2 and TRBJ2-5, with 8 bases identical to TRBD2. The CDR3 sequence is 16 residues long. The germline V gene encodes CDR1 SNHLY and CDR2 FYNNEI. The trim removed 1 base at V and 5 bases at J, leaving 9 bases unmatched. The CDR3 DNA reads TGTGCCAGCAGTGAAGTGGCTAGTGGGACTAGGGAGACCCAGTACTTC. This sequence encodes CASSEVASGTRETQYF. Supplemented by reference TRBV2 and TRBJ2-5, the full variable domain reads EPEVTQTPSHQVTQMGQEVILRCVPISNHLYFYWYRQILGQKVEFLVSFYNNEISEKSEIFDDQFSVERPDGSNFTLKIRSTKLEDSAMYFCASSEVASGTRETQYFGPGTRLLVL.

In this sample, this clone turned up a few times. The J gene is TRBJ1-4, the V gene TRBV30; the D gene is possibly TRBD1 (6 bases). The germline V gene has CDR1 GTSNPN and CDR2 SVGIG (reference sequence). V lost 2 bases, J lost 6 bases, and 13 bases lay in between. The CDR3 runs 14 residues. The CDR3 is CAWSPPGEDEKLFF. The CDR3 nucleotides read TGTGCCTGGAGTCCGCCAGGGGAGGATGAAAAACTGTTTTTT.

The chain joins TRBV7-2 to TRBJ2-5; D possibly corresponds to TRBD1 (6 bases). CDR3 length: 15 amino acids. Trimming pared 7 bases from V and 5 bases from J, leaving 20 bases between. The germline gives CDR1 SGHTA, CDR2 FQGNSA. Here the CDR3 reads CASKYRAGADETQYF. DNA for the CDR3: TGTGCCAGCAAATACAGAGCAGGGGCGGATGAGACCCAGTACTTC.

This chain uses TRBV30 with TRBJ2-2; the D is unclear. CDR1 and CDR2 (germline): GTSNPN, SVGIG (reference sequence). V was shortened by 0 bases and J by 6 bases, with 5 bases between the two germline ends. The CDR3 consists of 12 residues. DNA of the CDR3: TGTGCCTGGAGTGTACAGTCCGGGGAGCTGTTTTTT. Translated: CAWSVQSGELFF.

The J gene is TRBJ2-3, the V gene TRBV2; perhaps TRBD1 as D (6 bases). The CDR3 has 15 residues. The germline V and J ends were trimmed by 8 bases and 3 bases, with 18 bases remaining between them. Looked up from germline, CDR1 is SNHLY and CDR2 is FYNNEI. The CDR3 loop is CASSVGTGSTDTQYF. In DNA, the CDR3 is TGTGCCAGCTCTGTGGGTACAGGGTCGACAGATACGCAGTATTTT.

This chain joins TRBV19 and TRBJ2-5; tentative D call: TRBD1 (5 bases). The CDR3 runs to 12 residues. V was clipped by 5 bases and J by 5 bases, with 9 bases between them. Germline values: CDR1 LNHDA, CDR2 SQIVND (reference sequence). CDR3: CASSSGQETQYF. In DNA, the CDR3 is TGTGCCAGTAGTTCAGGGCAGGAGACCCAGTACTTC. The full variable domain, with the rest looked up from reference TRBV19 and TRBJ2-5, is DGGITQSPKYLFRKEGQNVTLSCEQNLNHDAMYWYRQDPGQGLRLIYYSQIVNDFQKGDIAEGYSVSREKKESFPLTVTSAQKNPTAFYLCASSSGQETQYFGPGTRLLVL.

The chain employs TRBV7-2 and TRBJ2-1, with 10 bases aligning to TRBD2. The V segment lost 1 base and the J segment 7 bases; nucleotides outside the gene matches: 10. The CDR3 consists of 17 residues. Germline CDR1 SGHTA, CDR2 FQGNSA. CDR3 residues: CASSLVSSGGQSNEQFF. Here the CDR3 DNA reads TGTGCCAGCAGCTTAGTAAGTAGCGGGGGGCAATCGAATGAGCAGTTCTTC.

The chain is built from TRBV6-4 and TRBJ1-1; D unclear. The germline gives CDR1 MRHNA, CDR2 SNTAGT. This CDR3 has 13 amino acids. V was pared by 5 bases and J by 5 bases, with 12 bases between. Here the CDR3 reads CASSFQTGTEAFF. The DNA for the CDR3 is TGTGCCAGCAGTTTCCAGACGGGGACTGAAGCTTTCTTT.

In this sample, this clone is medium-sized. The chain recombines TRBV7-6 with TRBJ1-2, with TRBD1 matching over 7 bases. J was trimmed by 7 bases and V by 5 bases; bases with no gene match: 16. This CDR3 spans 16 amino acids. The germline CDR1 and CDR2 sequences are SGHVS and FNYEAQ. CDR3 in DNA: TGTGCCAGCAGCCCCCGGGCAGACAGGGTGGATCGTGGCTACACCTTC. Its protein is CASSPRADRVDRGYTF.

J is TRBJ2-5 and V is TRBV7-3; 10 nucleotides align to TRBD2. V lost 8 bases and J lost 4; bases outside the gene matches: 10. The CDR3 is 15 residues long. The V gene's germline CDR1 is SGHTA and CDR2 FQGTGA. The CDR3: CASQPSGSQIETQYF. Written as DNA, the CDR3 is TGTGCCAGCCAGCCTAGCGGGAGCCAAATAGAGACCCAGTACTTC.

CDR3: CASSPTGGGETQYF. As DNA, the CDR3 is TGTGCCAGCAGCCCAACTGGAGGGGGTGAGACCCAGTACTTC. The chain has TRBV7-8 and TRBJ2-5, with D perhaps being TRBD1 or TRBD2 (6 bases each). Germline lookup yields CDR1 SGHVS and CDR2 FQNEAQ. V was trimmed by 5 bases and J by 5 bases, leaving 15 bases between them. The CDR3 runs to 14 residues.

The DNA for the CDR3 is TGTGCCAGTAAATCAGGCCCCGATGGAAACACCATATATTTT. This translates into CASKSGPDGNTIYF. This sequence joins TRBV19 and TRBJ1-3; unclear D gene. This CDR3 region has 14 residues. Germline CDR1 is LNHDA and CDR2 is SQIVND (reference sequence). The V end was cut by 7 bases, the J end by 3 bases, with 13 bases between.

V usage is TRBV5-1 and J usage is TRBJ1-4, with D unclear. The germline V gene has CDR1 SGHRS and CDR2 YFSETQ. The CDR3 is 15 residues long. Deletions cut 1 base from V and 0 bases from J, with 7 bases between. This CDR3 reads CASSLSRPTNEKLFF. CDR3 DNA sequence: TGCGCCAGCAGCTTGTCTCGTCCAACTAATGAAAAACTGTTTTTT.

V gene TRBV6-5 combines with J gene TRBJ1-1; 8 positions agree with TRBD1. J lost 0 bases, V lost 3 bases, and 6 bases had no gene match. The CDR3 consists of 16 residues. From germline, CDR1 is MNHEY and CDR2 SVGAGI. CDR3 nucleotides: TGTGCCAGCAGTTATCGGACAGGGACTGTGAACACTGAAGCTTTCTTT. Translating it yields CASSYRTGTVNTEAFF.

The chain joins TRBV7-9 to TRBJ1-1; D remains unclear. This CDR3 has 11 amino acids. Germline V gene lookup returns CDR1 SEHNR and CDR2 FQNEAQ (reference sequence). The V end was cut by 5 bases, the J end by 6 bases, with 7 bases between. The CDR3 DNA reads TGTGCCAGCAGCCACCAGCCTGAAGCTTTCTTT. It translates to CASSHQPEAFF.

The rearrangement links TRBV7-9 to TRBJ2-7; D is possibly TRBD1 or TRBD2 (6 bases each). The V end was cut by 5 bases, the J end by 2 bases, with 16 bases between. Germline V gene sequence: CDR1 SEHNR, CDR2 FQNEAQ (reference sequence). This CDR3 spans 15 amino acids. CDR3 region: CASSQDSRGPYEQYF. The CDR3, as DNA: TGTGCCAGCAGCCAGGACAGCCGGGGGCCCTACGAGCAGTACTTC.

The chain joins TRBV11-3 to TRBJ2-3, with 8 bases lining up with TRBD2. This CDR3 has 14 amino acids. Trimming removed 1 base from V and 6 bases from J; junction bases left unmatched: 3. CDR1 is SGHNT, CDR2 YENEEA, per germline. The DNA of the CDR3 is TGTGCCAGCAGCTTAGCAGCGGGGGTGGATACGCAGTATTTT. This gives the protein CASSLAAGVDTQYF.

The chain links TRBV5-5 to TRBJ2-1; 11 bases align to TRBD2. This CDR3 has 15 residues. J lost 5 bases, V lost 4 bases, and 5 bases had no gene match. Per the germline V gene, CDR1 is SGHKS and CDR2 is YYEKEE (reference sequence). The CDR3 DNA sequence: TGTGCCAGCAGCGTTGTGGGACTAGCGGACAATGAGCAGTTCTTC. It translates to CASSVVGLADNEQFF.

V usage is TRBV2 and J usage is TRBJ1-5, with D possibly TRBD1 on 6 matching bases. Germline loops: CDR1 SNHLY, CDR2 FYNNEI. The CDR3 has 14 amino acids. The ends were cut back, 5 bases at V and 6 bases at J, with 14 bases in the middle. In DNA, the CDR3 is TGTGCCAGCAGTAACAGGGTGTCCGTTCAGCCCCAGCATTTT. Translation gives CASSNRVSVQPQHF.

V and J are TRBV5-1 and TRBJ1-4; 7 nucleotides agree with TRBD1. Germline V gives CDR1 SGHRS, CDR2 YFSETQ. The CDR3 length is 15 residues. The ends lost 3 bases at V and 5 bases at J; junction bases unmatched: 7. The CDR3 spells CASSSRDRQNEKLFF. DNA for the CDR3: TGCGCCAGCAGCTCGAGGGACAGACAGAATGAAAAACTGTTTTTT.

The rearrangement joins TRBV6-1 to TRBJ2-3; 7 bases are a match to TRBD2. CDR1 and CDR2 from the germline V gene are MNHNS and SASEGT. Trimming removed 4 bases from V and 1 base from J; junction bases left unmatched: 5. There are 15 residues in the CDR3. The CDR3 sequence is CASSAPAGGTDTQYF. The CDR3 DNA follows: TGTGCCAGCAGTGCTCCGGCGGGGGGCACAGATACGCAGTATTTT.